These 2 T cell receptor beta chains came from one sample sequenced in a study of CD8 T cells in Susac syndrome (dated by TCRdb to the late 2010s). Library preparation used the immunoSEQ multiplex PCR assay. RNA was extracted using the RNeasy kit, and 0.5 to 1 microgram was reverse transcribed with random hexamers. TCRdb redid the processing of the public reads, applying fastp at Q25 and MiXCR, and retained in-frame beta chains. Rows with a matching CDR3 protein are joined into one entry that keeps the most common DNA and genes. This sample gives some 150,000 distinct CDR3 sequences in total; around 95% of them show up just once. The leading ten clones occupy 0.15% of the sample. Specimen: CD8+ T cells from PBMCs. These receptors all stem from a human donor with multiple sclerosis.

CDR3 nucleotides: TGTGCCACCAGAGTCTCTCCTCACAACTACGAGCAGTACGTC. Its translation is CATRVSPHNYEQYV. The V and J genes are TRBV15 and TRBJ2-7; D uncertain. Germline V gene lookup returns CDR1 LNHNV and CDR2 YYDKDF (reference sequence). The CDR3 is 14 amino acids. V shed 6 bases and J shed 3 bases, with 15 bases lying between them.

This chain uses TRBV6-5 with TRBJ1-2, with D unresolved. Trimming removed 2 bases at V and 4 bases at J, with 11 bases between. The CDR3 is 14 amino acids. Germline CDR1 is MNHEY and CDR2 is SVGAGI. Written as DNA, the CDR3 is TGTGCCAGCAGTTACGGTACCTCCGTCTATGGCTACACCTTC. This codes for CASSYGTSVYGYTF.